Each of the 20 T cell receptor beta chains below was sequenced from the same sample in a study of CD8 T cells in ankylosing spondylitis. General study findings and limits: Ankylosing spondylitis blood appeared to be characterized by a TCR beta motif of about eight highly homologous variants.

TCRdb ran MiXCR on the 5' RACE reads and lists one entry per CDR3 protein. The table lists 300,000 to 400,000 distinct CDR3 sequences, 20% to 25% of them singletons. The antigens these receptors bind are not known. Input material: blood, either unsorted or a sorted T cell fraction (not recorded which). Receptor source: a male donor with ankylosing spondylitis.

This clonotype was found a few times. The chain carries TRBV9 and TRBJ2-1; 7 bases fit TRBD1. The CDR3 runs to 16 residues. V lost 0 bases, J lost 3 bases, and 6 bases stayed unmatched. Germline lookup yields CDR1 SGDLS and CDR2 YYNGEE. The CDR3 here is CASSVVGAGGYNEQFF. The CDR3 DNA is TGTGCCAGCAGCGTAGTAGGCGCAGGGGGCTACAATGAGCAGTTCTTC.

A few counts support this clonotype. The rearrangement uses TRBV18 and TRBJ1-1; no reliable D call. Deletions cut 2 bases from V and 9 bases from J, with 13 bases between. Germline lookup yields CDR1 KGHSH and CDR2 LQKENI. The CDR3 length is 13 residues. The CDR3 protein is CASSPESDWKAFF. CDR3 nucleotide sequence: TGTGCCAGCTCACCAGAATCTGACTGGAAAGCTTTCTTT.

This clonotype came up many times. The genes are TRBV29-1 and TRBJ2-7; 8 nucleotides agree with TRBD1. The CDR3 runs to 13 residues. Trimming removed 4 bases from V and 5 bases from J; junction bases left unmatched: 7. Germline CDR1 SQVTM, CDR2 ANQGSEA. DNA of the CDR3: TGCAGCGTTGTTAGGACAGGGTTCCACGAGCAGTACTTC. Its translation: CSVVRTGFHEQYF.

Only a few counts were recorded for this clonotype. This chain uses TRBV5-1 with TRBJ2-6; TRBD2 agrees at 9 bases. CDR1 and CDR2 from the germline V gene are SGHRS and YFSETQ. This CDR3 has 17 amino acids. V gave up 5 bases and J gave up 0 bases; unmatched junction bases: 6. The chain's CDR3 is CASRTSGTYSGANVLTF. CDR3 in DNA: TGCGCCAGCAGGACTAGCGGTACCTACTCTGGGGCCAACGTCCTGACTTTC.

This clonotype has more than one count but fewer than ten. This chain connects TRBV14 to TRBJ1-1; possibly TRBD1 for D (6 bases). The CDR3 is made up of 13 amino acids. Deletions cut 3 bases from V and 7 bases from J, with 12 bases between. Germline V gene sequence: CDR1 SGHDN, CDR2 FVKESK. Written as DNA, the CDR3 is TGTGCCAGCAGCCAGTACCAGGACAGTGAAGCTTTCTTT. It specifies CASSQYQDSEAFF.

The chain joins TRBV27 to TRBJ2-1; tentatively, D is TRBD1 (5 bases). The CDR3 is 14 amino acids. Germline lookup yields CDR1 MNHEY and CDR2 SMNVEV (reference sequence). Trimming took 4 bases from V and 2 from J, leaving 9 bases between them. CDR3 in amino acids: CASSSQAAYNEQFF. Here the CDR3 DNA reads TGTGCCAGCAGTTCACAGGCGGCCTACAATGAGCAGTTCTTC.

The rearrangement joins TRBV2 to TRBJ2-1; D possibly corresponds to TRBD2 (6 bases). The CDR3 spans 17 residues. V lost 4 bases, J lost 1 base, and 17 bases lay in between. CDR1 and CDR2 from the germline V gene are SNHLY and FYNNEI. This chain's CDR3 is CASSVPPGDSSYNEQFF. For the CDR3, the DNA is TGTGCCAGCAGTGTCCCCCCGGGGGACTCTTCCTACAATGAGCAGTTCTTC. Looking up the rest from reference TRBV2 and TRBJ2-1 gives the full variable domain: EPEVTQTPSHQVTQMGQEVILRCVPISNHLYFYWYRQILGQKVEFLVSFYNNEISEKSEIFDDQFSVERPDGSNFTLKIRSTKLEDSAMYFCASSVPPGDSSYNEQFFGPGTRLTVL.

This clonotype has only a few counts. In nucleotides, the CDR3 is TGCAGCGGCGCAGTGGGTCTCGTGAGCACAGATACGCAGTATTTT. It translates to CSGAVGLVSTDTQYF. This rearrangement joins TRBV29-1 to TRBJ2-3, with D unclear. V lost 7 bases to trimming and J lost 0 bases, with 17 bases between them. Germline-derived CDR1 and CDR2 are SQVTM and ANQGSEA. CDR3 length: 15 residues.

The V call is TRBV5-4, the J call TRBJ2-3; 9 bases fit TRBD2. J lost 5 bases, V lost 3 bases, and 7 bases had no gene match. In germline, CDR1 is SGHNT, CDR2 YYREEE (reference sequence). The length of the CDR3 is 15 residues. For the CDR3, the DNA is TGTGCCAGCAGCTCTAGGGGACTAGCTGGAGATACGCAGTATTTT. Encoded protein: CASSSRGLAGDTQYF.

V usage is TRBV6-1 and J usage is TRBJ2-5; the match to TRBD1 covers 7 bases. Germline-derived CDR1 and CDR2 are MNHNS and SASEGT. J gave up 5 bases and V 6 bases, and 6 bases lay outside the gene matches. CDR3 length: 13 amino acids. The CDR3 sequence: CASRPTGLETQYF. CDR3 DNA: TGTGCCAGCAGACCGACAGGGCTGGAGACCCAGTACTTC.

This clonotype was detected a few times. The chain carries TRBV28 and TRBJ1-5; a possible D gene is TRBD1 (6 bases). Germline V gives CDR1 MDHEN, CDR2 SYDVKM. CDR3 length equals 20 residues. The germline V and J ends were trimmed by 1 base and 2 bases, with 24 bases remaining between them. Written as DNA, the CDR3 is TGTGCCAGCAGTTTATTACTCATCGGAGGGAAGGGGGATGGCAATCAGCCCCAGCATTTT. Residues: CASSLLLIGGKGDGNQPQHF. Filled out from reference TRBV28 and TRBJ1-5, the complete variable domain reads DVKVTQSSRYLVKRTGEKVFLECVQDMDHENMFWYRQDPGLGLRLIYFSYDVKMKEKGDIPEGYSVSREKKERFSLILESASTNQTSMYLCASSLLLIGGKGDGNQPQHFGDGTRLSIL.

This clonotype has a count of ten or more. The V call is TRBV3-1, the J call TRBJ1-5, with D possibly being TRBD1 (5 bases). CDR1 is LGHDT, CDR2 YNNKEL, per germline (reference sequence). Deletions cut 1 base from V and 7 bases from J, with 8 bases between. The CDR3 covers 13 residues. CDR3 region: CASSQGRDQPQHF. The CDR3 nucleotides are TGTGCCAGCAGCCAAGGGAGGGACCAGCCCCAGCATTTT.

There are many counts of this clonotype. The V call is TRBV20-1, the J call TRBJ1-4; D is possibly TRBD1 (6 bases). CDR1 DFQATT and CDR2 SNEGSKA come from the germline V gene (reference sequence). This CDR3 contains 15 residues. Trimming removed 6 bases at V and 1 base at J, with 15 bases between. The CDR3: CSAHREGVTNEKLFF. The CDR3 DNA is TGCAGTGCCCACAGGGAAGGGGTAACTAATGAAAAACTGTTTTTT.

This clonotype was seen more than once but under ten times. The V and J genes are TRBV6-1 and TRBJ1-5, with 9 bases identical to TRBD1. The CDR3 runs 16 residues. V lost 6 bases and J lost 4; bases outside the gene matches: 10. Germline CDR1 and CDR2: MNHNS and SASEGT. The chain's CDR3 is CASRDEQGAKNQPQHF. CDR3 nucleotides: TGTGCCAGCAGGGACGAACAGGGGGCTAAGAATCAGCCCCAGCATTTT.

This clonotype was counted between two and nine times. The V gene is TRBV5-1, the J gene TRBJ1-2; D call uncertain. The CDR3 runs to 14 residues. V dropped 4 bases and J dropped 5 bases, with 15 bases sitting between them. CDR1 and CDR2 from the germline V gene are SGHRS and YFSETQ. CDR3 in DNA: TGCGCCAGCAGCCCCGGCGCTGACCCGTATGGCTACACCTTC. Its protein product is CASSPGADPYGYTF.

This sequence joins TRBV10-3 and TRBJ2-1, with D perhaps assigned TRBD1 or TRBD2 (5 bases each). This CDR3 has 16 amino acids. Trimming took 6 bases from V and 4 from J, leaving 19 bases between them. Germline CDR1 reads ENHRY; CDR2 reads SYGVKD. This CDR3 is CAISAVANEGYNEQFF. The CDR3 nucleotides are TGTGCCATCAGCGCAGTAGCCAACGAGGGGTACAATGAGCAGTTCTTC.

This clonotype turned up a few times. This sequence joins TRBV7-2 and TRBJ2-7; 7 bases are shared with TRBD2. CDR1 and CDR2 (germline): SGHTA, FQGNSA. The CDR3 totals 17 residues. V shed 3 bases, J shed 2 bases, and the junction held 13 bases outside the gene matches. This CDR3 reads CASSFLTSPTLTYEQYF. The CDR3 nucleotides read TGTGCCAGCAGCTTTTTGACTAGCCCTACCTTAACCTACGAGCAGTACTTC.

This clonotype has only a few counts. This chain connects TRBV24-1 to TRBJ2-1; D is perhaps TRBD2 (6 bases). Germline V gene sequence: CDR1 KGHDR, CDR2 SFDVKD. The ends were cut back, 3 bases at V and 8 bases at J, with 22 bases in the middle. The length of the CDR3 is 17 residues. CDR3 in amino acids: CATSDPRDPGRLDEQFF. The CDR3 region has the DNA TGTGCCACCAGTGATCCCCGGGACCCTGGGAGGTTAGATGAGCAGTTCTTC.

This chain connects TRBV5-1 to TRBJ2-1, with 11 nucleotides matching TRBD1. Losses at the gene ends were 5 bases for V and 3 bases for J; bases not matched to a gene: 7. CDR1 is SGHRS and CDR2 is YFSETQ in the germline V gene. CDR3 size: 16 residues. CDR3 nucleotides: TGCGCCAGCAGACCCTGGACAGGGGGCGACTACAATGAGCAGTTCTTC. This gives the protein CASRPWTGGDYNEQFF.

This chain uses TRBV20-1 with TRBJ2-3, with 9 bases fitting TRBD2. V shed 5 bases, J shed 4 bases, and the junction held 7 bases outside the gene matches. CDR3 size: 14 residues. The germline V gene encodes CDR1 DFQATT and CDR2 SNEGSKA (reference sequence). CDR3: CSAYISGRSDTQYF. CDR3 DNA sequence: TGCAGTGCTTACATCAGCGGGAGGTCAGATACGCAGTATTTT.